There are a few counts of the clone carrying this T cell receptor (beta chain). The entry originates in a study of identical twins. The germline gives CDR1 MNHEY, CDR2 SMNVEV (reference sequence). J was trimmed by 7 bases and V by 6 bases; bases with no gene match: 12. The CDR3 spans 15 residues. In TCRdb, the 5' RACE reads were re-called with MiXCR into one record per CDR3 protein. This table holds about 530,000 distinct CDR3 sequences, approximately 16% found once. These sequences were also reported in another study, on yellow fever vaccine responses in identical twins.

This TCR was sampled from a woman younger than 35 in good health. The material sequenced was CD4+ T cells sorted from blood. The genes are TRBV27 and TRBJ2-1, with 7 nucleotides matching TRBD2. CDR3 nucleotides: TGTGCCAGCAGCATGGGGAGGGTTCTGGGGAATGAGCAGTTCTTC. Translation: CASSMGRVLGNEQFF.